This TCR beta chain was recovered during a study of shared clonotypes between healthy human individuals. Every immunoSEQ plate was one replicate of a subset's evenly spread DNA. Sequencing used immunoSEQ multiplex PCR; TCRdb keeps in-frame clones, though not all of them. There are some 1,600,000 clones in the sample; 95% to 99% occur only once, and 0.45% lies in the top ten. The germline CDR1 and CDR2 sequences are SNHLY and FYNNEI. Unmatched junction bases numbered 5, after V lost 6 bases and J lost 2 bases. The CDR3 loop spans 15 amino acids. Adult donors, all healthy and HIV-negative, had no recent acute infections or vaccinations.

The chain links TRBV2 to TRBJ2-5, with TRBD2 matching 11 bases. The sequenced sample was naive CD4+ T cells sorted from blood. The subset is: CD45RA+ positively selected. The sequence came from a man aged 25 to 40 in good health. The CDR3 here is CASRARLAGQETQYF. DNA of the CDR3: TGTGCCAGCAGAGCCAGACTAGCGGGACAAGAGACCCAGTACTTC.